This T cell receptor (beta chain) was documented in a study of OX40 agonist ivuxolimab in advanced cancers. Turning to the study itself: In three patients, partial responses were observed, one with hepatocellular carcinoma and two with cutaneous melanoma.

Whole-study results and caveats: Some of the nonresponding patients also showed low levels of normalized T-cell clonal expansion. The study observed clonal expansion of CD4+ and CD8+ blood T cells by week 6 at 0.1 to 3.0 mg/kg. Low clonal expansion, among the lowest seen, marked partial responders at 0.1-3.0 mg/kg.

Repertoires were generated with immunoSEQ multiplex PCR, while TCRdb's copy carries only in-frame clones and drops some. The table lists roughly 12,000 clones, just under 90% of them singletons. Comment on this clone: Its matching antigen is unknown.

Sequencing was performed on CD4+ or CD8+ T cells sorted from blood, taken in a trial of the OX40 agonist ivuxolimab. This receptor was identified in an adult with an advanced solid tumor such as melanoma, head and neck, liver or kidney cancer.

The CDR3, as DNA: TGTGCCAGCAGTTTAATAGGGATTGCGCCCCAGCATTTT. Amino acid sequence: CASSLIGIAPQHF. The chain carries TRBV28 and TRBJ1-5; D ambiguous. Germline loops: CDR1 MDHEN, CDR2 SYDVKM. V lost 2 bases to trimming and J lost 9 bases, with 11 bases between them. There are 13 residues in the CDR3.